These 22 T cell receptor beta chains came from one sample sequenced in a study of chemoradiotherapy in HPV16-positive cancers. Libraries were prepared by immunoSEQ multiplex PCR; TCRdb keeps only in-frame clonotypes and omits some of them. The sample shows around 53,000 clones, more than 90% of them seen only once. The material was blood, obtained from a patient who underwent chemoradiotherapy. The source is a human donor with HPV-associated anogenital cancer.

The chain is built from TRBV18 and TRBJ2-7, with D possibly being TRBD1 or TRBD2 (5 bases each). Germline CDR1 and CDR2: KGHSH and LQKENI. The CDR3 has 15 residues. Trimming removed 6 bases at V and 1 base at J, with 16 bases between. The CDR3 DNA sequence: TGTGCCAGCTCCCCGGGGCTATCCTCTTCCTACGAGCAGTACTTC. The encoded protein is CASSPGLSSSYEQYF.

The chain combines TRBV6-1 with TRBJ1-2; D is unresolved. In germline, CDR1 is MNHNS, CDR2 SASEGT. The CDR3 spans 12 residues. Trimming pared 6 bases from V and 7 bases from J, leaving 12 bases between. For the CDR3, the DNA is TGTGCCAGCAGGCACGGGGATTCTGGCTACACCTTC. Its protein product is CASRHGDSGYTF.

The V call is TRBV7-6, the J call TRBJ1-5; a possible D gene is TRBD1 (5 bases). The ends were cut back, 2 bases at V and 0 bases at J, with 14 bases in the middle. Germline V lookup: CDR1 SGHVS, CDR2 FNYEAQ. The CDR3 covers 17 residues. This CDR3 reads CASSLMVWGNSNQPQHF. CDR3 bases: TGTGCCAGCAGCTTAATGGTGTGGGGCAATAGCAATCAGCCCCAGCATTTT.

CDR3 protein: CASSVVGSGFGSDEQYF. The DNA of the CDR3 is TGTGCCAGCAGCGTAGTGGGGTCAGGGTTTGGTTCCGACGAGCAGTACTTC. The chain carries TRBV9 and TRBJ2-7; possible D gene TRBD1, 5 bases. Per germline, CDR1 SGDLS and CDR2 YYNGEE. The CDR3 extends over 17 amino acids. Trimming cost V 0 bases and J 5 bases, with 21 bases left between them.

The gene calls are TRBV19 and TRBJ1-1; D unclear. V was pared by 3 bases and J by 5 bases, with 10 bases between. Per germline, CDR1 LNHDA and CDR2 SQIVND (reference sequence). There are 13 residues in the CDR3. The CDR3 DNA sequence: TGTGCCAGTAGTATCACACGAGGTACTGAAGCTTTCTTT. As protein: CASSITRGTEAFF.

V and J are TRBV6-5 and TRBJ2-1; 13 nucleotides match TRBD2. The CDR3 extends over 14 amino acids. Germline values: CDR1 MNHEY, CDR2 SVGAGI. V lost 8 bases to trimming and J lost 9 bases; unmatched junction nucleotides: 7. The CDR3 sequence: CASLGLAGSAEQFF. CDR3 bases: TGTGCCAGCTTGGGACTAGCGGGAAGTGCTGAGCAGTTCTTC.

In DNA form, the CDR3 reads TGTGCCAGCAGCTTAGTTGGGACAGAATCCATCTATGGCTACACCTTC. Its translation is CASSLVGTESIYGYTF. The genes are TRBV7-9 and TRBJ1-2, with 7 bases aligning to TRBD1. V lost 1 base and J lost 4; bases outside the gene matches: 9. CDR1 and CDR2 from the germline V gene are SEHNR and FQNEAQ (reference sequence). CDR3 length equals 16 residues.

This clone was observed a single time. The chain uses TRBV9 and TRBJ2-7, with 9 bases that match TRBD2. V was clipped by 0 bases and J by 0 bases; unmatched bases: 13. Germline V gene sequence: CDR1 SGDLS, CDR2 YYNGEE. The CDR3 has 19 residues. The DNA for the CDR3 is TGTGCCAGCAGCGTAGCCCCCTTAGGCGCAGCGGGGGGCTCCTACGAGCAGTACTTC. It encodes CASSVAPLGAAGGSYEQYF.

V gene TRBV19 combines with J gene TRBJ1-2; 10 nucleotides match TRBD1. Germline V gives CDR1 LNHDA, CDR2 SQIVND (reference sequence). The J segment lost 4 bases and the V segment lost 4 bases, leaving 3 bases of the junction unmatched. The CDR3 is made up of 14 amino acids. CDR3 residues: CASSTGQGGYGYTF. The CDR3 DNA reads TGTGCCAGTAGTACCGGACAGGGGGGCTATGGCTACACCTTC.

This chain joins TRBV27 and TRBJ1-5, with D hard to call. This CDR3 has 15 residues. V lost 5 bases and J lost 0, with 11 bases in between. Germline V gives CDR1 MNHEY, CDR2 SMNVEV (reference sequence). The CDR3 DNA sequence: TGTGCCAGCAGTGGCCAAGGTTATAGCAATCAGCCCCAGCATTTT. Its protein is CASSGQGYSNQPQHF.

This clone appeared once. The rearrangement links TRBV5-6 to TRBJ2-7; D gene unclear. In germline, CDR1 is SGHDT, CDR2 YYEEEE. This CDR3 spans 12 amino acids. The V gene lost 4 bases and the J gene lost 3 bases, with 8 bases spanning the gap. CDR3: CASSLDRYEQYF. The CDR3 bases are TGTGCCAGCAGCCTGGACCGCTACGAGCAGTACTTC. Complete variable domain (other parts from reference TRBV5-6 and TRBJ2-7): DAGVTQSPTHLIKTRGQQVTLRCSPKSGHDTVSWYQQALGQGPQFIFQYYEEEERQRGNFPDRFSGHQFPNYSSELNVNALLLGDSALYLCASSLDRYEQYFGPGTRLTVT.

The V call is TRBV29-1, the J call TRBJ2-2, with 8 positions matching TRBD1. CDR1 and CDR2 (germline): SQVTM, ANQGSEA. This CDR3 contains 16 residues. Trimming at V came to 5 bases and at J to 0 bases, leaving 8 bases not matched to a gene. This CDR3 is CSVYRDRRSNTGELFF. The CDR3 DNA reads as TGCAGCGTTTACCGGGACAGGCGTTCGAACACCGGGGAGCTGTTTTTT.

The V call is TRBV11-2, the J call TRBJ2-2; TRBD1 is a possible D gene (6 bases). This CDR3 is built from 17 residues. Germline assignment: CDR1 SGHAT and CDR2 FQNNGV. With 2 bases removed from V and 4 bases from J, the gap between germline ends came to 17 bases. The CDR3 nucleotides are TGTGCCAGCAGCTTACCCCGTTCTGGGGGCCCCACCGGGGAGCTGTTTTTT. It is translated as CASSLPRSGGPTGELFF.

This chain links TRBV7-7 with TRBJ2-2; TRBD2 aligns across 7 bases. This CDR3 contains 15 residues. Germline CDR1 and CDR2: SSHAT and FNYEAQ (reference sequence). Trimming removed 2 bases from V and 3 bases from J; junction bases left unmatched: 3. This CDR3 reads CASSLSRGDTGELFF. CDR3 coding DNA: TGTGCCAGCAGCTTAAGTCGGGGGGACACCGGGGAGCTGTTTTTT.

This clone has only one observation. The CDR3 coding sequence is TGTGCCAGCAGTTTCGACAGGGGCTACGAGCAGTACTTC. Translation: CASSFDRGYEQYF. The V gene is TRBV27, the J gene TRBJ2-7; TRBD1 agrees at 8 bases. The CDR3 is made up of 13 amino acids. The trim removed 3 bases at V and 3 bases at J, leaving 1 base unmatched. Germline V CDR1 and CDR2: MNHEY, SMNVEV (reference sequence).

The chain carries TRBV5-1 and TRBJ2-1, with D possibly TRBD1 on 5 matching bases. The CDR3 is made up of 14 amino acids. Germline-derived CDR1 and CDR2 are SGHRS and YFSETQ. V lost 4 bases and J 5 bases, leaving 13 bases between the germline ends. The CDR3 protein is CASSDPQGNNEQFF. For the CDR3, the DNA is TGCGCCAGCAGCGACCCTCAGGGTAACAATGAGCAGTTCTTC.

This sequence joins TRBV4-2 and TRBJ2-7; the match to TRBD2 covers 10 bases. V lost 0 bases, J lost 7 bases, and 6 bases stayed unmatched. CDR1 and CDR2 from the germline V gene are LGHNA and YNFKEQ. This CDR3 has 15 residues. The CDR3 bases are TGTGCCAGCAGCCAAGAACTAGCGGGGCCCCTGGAGCAGTACTTC. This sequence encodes CASSQELAGPLEQYF.

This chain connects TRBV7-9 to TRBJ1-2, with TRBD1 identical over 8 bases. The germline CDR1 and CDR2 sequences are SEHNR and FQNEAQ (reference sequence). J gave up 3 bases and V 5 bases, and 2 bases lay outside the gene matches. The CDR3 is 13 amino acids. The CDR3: CASSPQGDYGYTF. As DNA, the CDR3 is TGTGCCAGCAGCCCACAGGGGGACTATGGCTACACCTTC.

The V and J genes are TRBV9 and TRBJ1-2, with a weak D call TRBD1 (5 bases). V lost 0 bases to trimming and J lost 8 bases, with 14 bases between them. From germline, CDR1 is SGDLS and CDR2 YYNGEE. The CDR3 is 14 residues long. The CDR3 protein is CASSVGDGSRGYTF. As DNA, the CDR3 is TGTGCCAGCAGCGTAGGGGACGGGTCGAGAGGCTACACCTTC.

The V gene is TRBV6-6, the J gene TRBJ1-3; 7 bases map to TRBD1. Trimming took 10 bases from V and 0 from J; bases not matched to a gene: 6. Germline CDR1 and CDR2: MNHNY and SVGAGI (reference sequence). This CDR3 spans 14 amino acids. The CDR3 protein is CATGQASSGNTIYF. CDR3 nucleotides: TGTGCCACCGGACAGGCAAGCTCTGGAAACACCATATATTTT.

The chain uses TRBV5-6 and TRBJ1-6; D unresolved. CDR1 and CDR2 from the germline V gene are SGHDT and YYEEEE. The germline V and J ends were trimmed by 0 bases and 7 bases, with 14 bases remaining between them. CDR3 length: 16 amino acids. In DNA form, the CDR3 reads TGTGCCAGCAGCTTGGACAGAGCTTGGGAGAATTCACCCCTCCACTTT. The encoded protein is CASSLDRAWENSPLHF.

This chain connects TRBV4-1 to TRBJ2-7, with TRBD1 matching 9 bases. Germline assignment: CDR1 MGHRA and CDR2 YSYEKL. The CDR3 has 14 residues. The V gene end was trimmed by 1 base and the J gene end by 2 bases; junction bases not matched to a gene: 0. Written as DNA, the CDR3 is TGCGCCAGCAGCCAAGGACAGGGGGCCTACGAGCAGTACTTC. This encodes CASSQGQGAYEQYF.